The 2 T cell receptor beta chains below all came from one sample that was sequenced in a study of monozygotic twins with inflammatory bowel disease. TCRdb re-called the 5' RACE reads and shows each CDR3 protein once, DNA omitted. The listing contains tens of thousands of distinct CDR3 sequences. Source material: blood. The receptors come from a human donor with ulcerative colitis or Crohn's disease, or a healthy co-twin of an affected twin (not recorded which).

The chain carries TRBV29-1 and TRBJ2-6; the D call from TCRdb, TRBD2, cannot be confirmed without DNA. The germline gives CDR1 SQVTM, CDR2 ANQGSEA. The CDR3 sequence is 16 residues long. The CDR3 spells CSVEDPLSSGANVLTF.

The V call is TRBV5-1, the J call TRBJ1-1; TCRdb lists TRBD1, though no DNA is available to test this call. The V gene's germline CDR1 is SGHRS and CDR2 YFSETQ. The CDR3 extends over 13 amino acids. The CDR3 loop reads CASETGANTEAFF.